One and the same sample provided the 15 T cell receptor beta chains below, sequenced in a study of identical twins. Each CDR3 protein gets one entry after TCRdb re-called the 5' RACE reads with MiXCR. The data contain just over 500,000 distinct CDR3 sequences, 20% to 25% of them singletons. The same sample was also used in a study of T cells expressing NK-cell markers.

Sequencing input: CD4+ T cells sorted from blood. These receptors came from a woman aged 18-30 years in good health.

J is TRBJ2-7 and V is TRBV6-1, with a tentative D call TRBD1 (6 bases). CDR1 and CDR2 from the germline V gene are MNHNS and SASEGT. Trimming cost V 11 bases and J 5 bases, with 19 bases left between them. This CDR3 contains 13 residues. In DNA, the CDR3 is TGTGCCGGGTCCCCTACAGGGACCAACGAGCAGTACTTC. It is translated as CAGSPTGTNEQYF.

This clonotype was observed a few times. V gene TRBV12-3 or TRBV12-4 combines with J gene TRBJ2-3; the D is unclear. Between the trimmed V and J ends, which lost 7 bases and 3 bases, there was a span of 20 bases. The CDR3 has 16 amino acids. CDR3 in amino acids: CASISRNPSRTDTQYF. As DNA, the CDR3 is TGTGCCAGCATCTCACGGAACCCTTCTAGGACAGATACGCAGTATTTT.

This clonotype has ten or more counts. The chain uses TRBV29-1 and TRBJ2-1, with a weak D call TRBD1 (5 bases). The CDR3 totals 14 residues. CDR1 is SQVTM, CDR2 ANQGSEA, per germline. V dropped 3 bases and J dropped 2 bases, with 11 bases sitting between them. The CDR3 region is CSVEPPTAYNEQFF. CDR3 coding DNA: TGCAGCGTTGAGCCCCCGACAGCCTACAATGAGCAGTTCTTC.

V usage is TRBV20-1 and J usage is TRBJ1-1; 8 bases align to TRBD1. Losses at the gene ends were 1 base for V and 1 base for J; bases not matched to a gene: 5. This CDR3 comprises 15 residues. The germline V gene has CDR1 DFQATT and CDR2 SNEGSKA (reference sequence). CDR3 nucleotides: TGCAGTGCTAGAGCAGGGGGCGGGGAGAACACTGAAGCTTTCTTT. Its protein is CSARAGGGENTEAFF.

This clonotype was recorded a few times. CDR3: CAIMGVGQAVPYEQYF. Here the CDR3 DNA reads TGTGCCATCATGGGGGTAGGACAGGCGGTACCCTACGAGCAGTACTTC. The genes are TRBV10-3 and TRBJ2-7, with 7 nucleotides matching TRBD1. With V trimmed by 7 bases and J by 2 bases, 14 bases remained unmatched. CDR1 is ENHRY and CDR2 is SYGVKD in the germline V gene. This CDR3 comprises 16 residues.

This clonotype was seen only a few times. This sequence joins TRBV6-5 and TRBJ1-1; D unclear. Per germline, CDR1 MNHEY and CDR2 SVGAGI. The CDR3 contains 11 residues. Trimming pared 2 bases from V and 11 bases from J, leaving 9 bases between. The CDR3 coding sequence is TGTGCCAGCAGTTACGGGGTAGGGGCTTTCTTT. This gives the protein CASSYGVGAFF.

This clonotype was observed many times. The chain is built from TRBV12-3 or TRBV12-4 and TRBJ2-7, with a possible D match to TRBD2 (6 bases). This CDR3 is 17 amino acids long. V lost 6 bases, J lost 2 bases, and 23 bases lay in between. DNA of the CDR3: TGTGCCAGCAGACTCGCCATGGGCGGGATTTCTACCTACGAGCAGTACTTC. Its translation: CASRLAMGGISTYEQYF.

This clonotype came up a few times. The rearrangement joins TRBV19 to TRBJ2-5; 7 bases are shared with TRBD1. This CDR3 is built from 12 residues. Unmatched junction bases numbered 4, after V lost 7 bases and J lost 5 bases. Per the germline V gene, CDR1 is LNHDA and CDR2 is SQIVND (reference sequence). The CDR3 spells CASTKQGETQYF. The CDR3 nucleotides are TGTGCCAGTACCAAACAGGGGGAGACCCAGTACTTC. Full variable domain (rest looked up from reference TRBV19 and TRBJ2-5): DGGITQSPKYLFRKEGQNVTLSCEQNLNHDAMYWYRQDPGQGLRLIYYSQIVNDFQKGDIAEGYSVSREKKESFPLTVTSAQKNPTAFYLCASTKQGETQYFGPGTRLLVL.

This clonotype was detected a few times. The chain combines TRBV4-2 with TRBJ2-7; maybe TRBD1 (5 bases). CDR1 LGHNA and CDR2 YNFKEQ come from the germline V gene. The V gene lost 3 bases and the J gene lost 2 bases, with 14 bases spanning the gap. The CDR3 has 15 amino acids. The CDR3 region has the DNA TGTGCCAGCAGCCAGGGCACAGGTTCCGCCTACGAGCAGTACTTC. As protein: CASSQGTGSAYEQYF.

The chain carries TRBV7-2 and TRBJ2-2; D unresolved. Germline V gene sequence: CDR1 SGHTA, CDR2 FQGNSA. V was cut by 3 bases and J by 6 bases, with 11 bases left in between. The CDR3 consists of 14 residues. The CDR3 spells CASSFNRIPGELFF. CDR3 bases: TGTGCCAGCAGCTTCAACCGGATCCCCGGGGAGCTGTTTTTT.

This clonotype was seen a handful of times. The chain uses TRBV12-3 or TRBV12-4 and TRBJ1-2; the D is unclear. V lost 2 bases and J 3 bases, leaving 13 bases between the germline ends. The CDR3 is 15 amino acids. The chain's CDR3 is CASSLSSQGHYGYTF. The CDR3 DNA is TGTGCCAGCAGTTTATCGTCCCAAGGCCACTATGGCTACACCTTC.

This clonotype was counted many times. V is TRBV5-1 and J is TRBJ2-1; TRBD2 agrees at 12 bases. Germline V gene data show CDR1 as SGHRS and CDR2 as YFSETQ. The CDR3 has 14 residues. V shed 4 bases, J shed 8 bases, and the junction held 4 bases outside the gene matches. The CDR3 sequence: CASSPRTSGDEQFF. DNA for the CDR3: TGCGCCAGCAGCCCACGGACTAGCGGGGATGAGCAGTTCTTC.

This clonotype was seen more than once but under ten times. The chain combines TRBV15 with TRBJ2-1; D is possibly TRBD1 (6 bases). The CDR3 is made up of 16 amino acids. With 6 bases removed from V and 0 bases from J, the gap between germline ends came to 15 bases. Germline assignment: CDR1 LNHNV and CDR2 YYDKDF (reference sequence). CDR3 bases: TGTGCCACCAGGAGAATCGGACAGAGCTCCTACAATGAGCAGTTCTTC. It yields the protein CATRRIGQSSYNEQFF.

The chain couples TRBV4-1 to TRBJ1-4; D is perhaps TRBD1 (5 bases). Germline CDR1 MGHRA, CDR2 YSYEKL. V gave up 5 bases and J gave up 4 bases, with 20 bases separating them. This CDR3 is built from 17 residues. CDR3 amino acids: CASSYRRTSGGNEKLFF. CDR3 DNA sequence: TGCGCCAGCAGCTATCGGAGGACCTCGGGGGGTAATGAAAAACTGTTTTTT.

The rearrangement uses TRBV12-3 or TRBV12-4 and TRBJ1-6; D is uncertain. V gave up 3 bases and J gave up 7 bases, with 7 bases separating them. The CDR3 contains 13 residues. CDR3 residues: CASSFHVNSPLHF. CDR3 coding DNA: TGTGCCAGCAGTTTTCATGTAAATTCACCCCTCCACTTT.